These 29 T cell receptor beta chains came from one sample sequenced in a study of response to subunit inactivated influenza vaccine. Each CDR3 protein gets one entry after TCRdb re-called the RT-PCR reads with MiXCR. The sample lists approximately 230,000 distinct CDR3 sequences, 9% to 15% occurring once. The sample in question was non-naive T cells sorted from PBMCs, obtained approximately 15 days before vaccination. These receptors all stem from a man aged 50 to 59 who received an inactivated influenza vaccine.

This chain joins TRBV6-5 and TRBJ2-5; no clear D. The CDR3 extends over 14 amino acids. Germline values: CDR1 MNHEY, CDR2 SVGAGI. V gave up 0 bases and J gave up 4 bases, with 9 bases separating them. The CDR3 DNA reads TGTGCCAGCAGTTACTCTGGGTGGGGAGAGACCCAGTACTTC. It yields the protein CASSYSGWGETQYF.

A word on this clonotype: A junction end diverges from the germline sequence, so it may reflect a read error. CDR3 bases: TGTGCCAGCAGTCACTCGGGTAGCGGGGGGACAGATACGCAGTATTTT. This codes for CASSHSGSGGTDTQYF. The chain employs TRBV6-5 and TRBJ2-3; TRBD2 matches at 10 bases. The CDR3 runs to 16 residues. Germline assignment: CDR1 MNHEY and CDR2 SVGAGI.

This chain uses TRBV20-1 with TRBJ2-7; 9 bases are a match to TRBD1. The CDR3 extends over 13 amino acids. Germline trimming cut 5 bases from V and 5 bases from J; bases unmatched to any gene: 7. Germline V gene lookup returns CDR1 DFQATT and CDR2 SNEGSKA (reference sequence). The CDR3 is CSAGDRVGDEQYF. CDR3 in DNA: TGCAGTGCTGGGGACAGGGTGGGTGACGAGCAGTACTTC.

This chain uses TRBV6-1 with TRBJ2-5; the match to TRBD1 covers 9 bases. The germline V gene has CDR1 MNHNS and CDR2 SASEGT. The CDR3 is 14 amino acids. Trimming took 6 bases from V and 5 from J; bases not matched to a gene: 7. The CDR3 is CASREGQGRETQYF. In DNA, the CDR3 is TGTGCCAGCAGAGAGGGACAGGGCCGTGAGACCCAGTACTTC.

Only a few counts were recorded for this clonotype. The chain combines TRBV5-1 with TRBJ2-1; possibly TRBD1 for D (6 bases). The V end lost 0 bases, the J end lost 6 bases, and 16 bases lay between the germline ends. CDR1 and CDR2 (germline): SGHRS, YFSETQ. CDR3 length: 16 amino acids. The CDR3 here is CASSLELGAISNEQFF. The CDR3 bases are TGCGCCAGCAGCTTGGAGTTGGGGGCTATATCCAATGAGCAGTTCTTC. The full variable domain, rest sourced from reference TRBV5-1 and TRBJ2-1, is KAGVTQTPRYLIKTRGQQVTLSCSPISGHRSVSWYQQTPGQGLQFLFEYFSETQRNKGNFPGRFSGRQFSNSRSEMNVSTLELGDSALYLCASSLELGAISNEQFFGPGTRLTVL.

The chain employs TRBV4-3 and TRBJ1-1; TRBD1 matches at 7 bases. The CDR3 has 12 amino acids. CDR1 is LGHNA and CDR2 is YSLEER in the germline V gene. J lost 10 bases, V lost 1 base, and 3 bases had no gene match. The CDR3 nucleotides read TGCGCCAGCAGCCAAGCAGGGGGAAGAGCTTTCTTT. Protein product: CASSQAGGRAFF.

This clonotype was seen a few times. This chain links TRBV10-1 with TRBJ2-4; tentatively, D is TRBD1 (5 bases). Germline V gene sequence: CDR1 WNHNN, CDR2 SYGVQD (reference sequence). Between the trimmed V and J ends, which lost 0 bases and 8 bases, there was a span of 11 bases. The CDR3 contains 14 residues. This CDR3 is CASSESIIGDIQYF. In DNA form, the CDR3 reads TGCGCCAGCAGTGAGTCAATTATAGGGGACATTCAGTACTTC.

This clonotype was seen ten or more times. This chain links TRBV20-1 with TRBJ2-2; 7 bases map to TRBD1. This CDR3 region has 15 residues. V lost 4 bases, J lost 1 base, and 6 bases stayed unmatched. Germline V gives CDR1 DFQATT, CDR2 SNEGSKA (reference sequence). The CDR3 coding sequence is TGCAGTGCTACCCGGACAGGTGGGAACACCGGGGAGCTGTTTTTT. It translates to CSATRTGGNTGELFF.

The CDR3 region has the DNA TGTGCCAGCAGCTTTGGACACGGGGTCACCTACGAGCAGTACTTC. Translation gives CASSFGHGVTYEQYF. The chain combines TRBV7-9 with TRBJ2-7; either TRBD1 or TRBD2 may fit D (5 bases each). From germline, CDR1 is SEHNR and CDR2 FQNEAQ (reference sequence). V was cut by 3 bases and J by 2 bases, with 14 bases left in between. The CDR3 is 15 residues long.

This clonotype was found a few times. The chain has TRBV18 and TRBJ1-6; 7 bases line up with TRBD1. Trimming cost V 3 bases and J 9 bases; bases outside gene matches: 11. Germline CDR1 KGHSH, CDR2 LQKENI. This CDR3 has 16 residues. The CDR3 coding sequence is TGTGCCAGCTCACCCTCCGGAGGGGGCGCGAGTTCACCCCTCCACTTT. It specifies CASSPSGGGASSPLHF.

The CDR3 nucleotides read TGCAGTGCCGCCCCTCTAGCTCGCAGCTCCTACGAGCAGTACTTC. As protein: CSAAPLARSSYEQYF. The chain joins TRBV20-1 to TRBJ2-7; TRBD2 is a possible D gene (5 bases). Trimming pared 6 bases from V and 0 bases from J, leaving 18 bases between. The CDR3 consists of 15 residues. Germline V gene data show CDR1 as DFQATT and CDR2 as SNEGSKA (reference sequence).

This clonotype has only a few counts. This sequence joins TRBV29-1 and TRBJ2-1, with 8 nucleotides matching TRBD1. The ends lost 7 bases at V and 5 bases at J; junction bases unmatched: 16. CDR1 and CDR2 from the germline V gene are SQVTM and ANQGSEA. The length of the CDR3 is 16 residues. The CDR3 nucleotides read TGCAGCGGCGCCCTACCCGTCCAGGGGGCAAACAATGAGCAGTTCTTC. This translates into CSGALPVQGANNEQFF.

V usage is TRBV18 and J usage is TRBJ1-5, with a possible D match to TRBD1 (5 bases). V gave up 4 bases and J gave up 5 bases, with 12 bases separating them. Germline CDR1 reads KGHSH; CDR2 reads LQKENI. There are 14 residues in the CDR3. The CDR3 reads CASSLQGIDQPQHF. For the CDR3, the DNA is TGTGCCAGCTCACTTCAGGGAATCGATCAGCCCCAGCATTTT.

The chain couples TRBV12-3 or TRBV12-4 to TRBJ2-3, with unresolved D. V lost 3 bases and J 0 bases, leaving 13 bases between the germline ends. The CDR3 sequence is 16 residues long. DNA of the CDR3: TGTGCCAGCAGTTTCAGTAGCCGTCCTAGCACAGATACGCAGTATTTT. Translated: CASSFSSRPSTDTQYF.

This clonotype was observed a few times. This chain uses TRBV7-8 with TRBJ1-1; D is undetermined. Germline CDR1 reads SGHVS; CDR2 reads FQNEAQ. The CDR3 loop spans 12 amino acids. V shed 1 base and J shed 11 bases, with 11 bases lying between them. As DNA, the CDR3 is TGTGCCAGCAGCTTAGACAGCTCTAGGGCTTTCTTT. Amino acids: CASSLDSSRAFF.

This clonotype came up a few times. The V gene is TRBV6-6, the J gene TRBJ1-4, with no clear D. Germline CDR1 MNHNY, CDR2 SVGAGI (reference sequence). The CDR3 is 13 amino acids. The germline V and J ends were trimmed by 0 bases and 12 bases, with 11 bases remaining between them. In DNA, the CDR3 is TGTGCCAGCAGTTACTCGATCGCGGTAGAACTGTTTTTT. The encoded protein is CASSYSIAVELFF.

The chain recombines TRBV7-2 with TRBJ2-7; 9 nucleotides agree with TRBD1. Per the germline V gene, CDR1 is SGHTA and CDR2 is FQGNSA. Unmatched junction bases numbered 8, after V lost 6 bases and J lost 2 bases. This CDR3 contains 15 residues. CDR3: CASSHDRGSAYEQYF. CDR3 nucleotides: TGTGCCAGCAGTCATGACAGGGGGTCTGCCTACGAGCAGTACTTC.

The chain uses TRBV20-1 and TRBJ2-3, with TRBD1 matching 9 bases. Trimming cost V 0 bases and J 0 bases; bases outside gene matches: 4. Looked up from germline, CDR1 is DFQATT and CDR2 is SNEGSKA (reference sequence). This CDR3 has 16 amino acids. This chain's CDR3 is CSARDPGTGSTDTQYF. As DNA, the CDR3 is TGCAGTGCTAGAGATCCCGGGACAGGGAGCACAGATACGCAGTATTTT.

This clonotype appeared many times. The chain combines TRBV20-1 with TRBJ2-7; 8 bases map to TRBD2. CDR1 and CDR2 from the germline V gene are DFQATT and SNEGSKA (reference sequence). The V and J ends lost 5 bases and 9 bases, in that order; junction bases with no gene match: 15. The CDR3 covers 14 residues. CDR3 bases: TGCAGTGCTCAACCCCCGGGACTAGTTCTCCGGCAGTACTTC. Its translation: CSAQPPGLVLRQYF.

This clonotype was recorded a few times. The V call is TRBV7-2, the J call TRBJ1-5, with D possibly TRBD1 on 5 matching bases. Germline values: CDR1 SGHTA, CDR2 FQGNSA. The CDR3 is 16 amino acids. V was trimmed by 2 bases and J by 0 bases, leaving 11 bases between them. The CDR3 loop reads CASSLRSGISNQPQHF. DNA of the CDR3: TGTGCCAGCAGCTTAAGGTCAGGGATTAGCAATCAGCCCCAGCATTTT.

The gene calls are TRBV6-1 and TRBJ2-7; D gene unclear. Trimming took off 2 bases at V and 0 bases at J, with 11 bases between the two ends. The CDR3 is 15 residues long. Looked up from germline, CDR1 is MNHNS and CDR2 is SASEGT. The CDR3 spells CASSERLLSSYEQYF. CDR3 DNA sequence: TGTGCCAGCAGTGAAAGGCTACTTAGCTCCTACGAGCAGTACTTC.

The chain is built from TRBV7-2 and TRBJ1-4; D gene uncertain. CDR1 is SGHTA, CDR2 FQGNSA, per germline. The length of the CDR3 is 16 residues. The V and J ends lost 0 bases and 0 bases respectively, with 8 bases between them. CDR3 loop: CASSLAGSPTNEKLFF. CDR3 nucleotide sequence: TGTGCCAGCAGCTTAGCCGGGTCCCCAACTAATGAAAAACTGTTTTTT. The full variable domain, completed using reference TRBV7-2 and TRBJ1-4, is GAGVSQSPSNKVTEKGKDVELRCDPISGHTALYWYRQSLGQGLEFLIYFQGNSAPDKSGLPSDRFSAERTGGSVSTLTIQRTQQEDSAVYLCASSLAGSPTNEKLFFGSGTQLSVL.

This clonotype was seen ten or more times. The chain carries TRBV24-1 and TRBJ2-5; D perhaps matches TRBD1 (6 bases). The CDR3 runs 15 residues. Germline lookup yields CDR1 KGHDR and CDR2 SFDVKD. Trimming stripped 0 bases from V and 2 bases from J, with 9 bases between. CDR3 bases: TGTGCCACCAGTGATTTGCGGGACACTCAAGAGACCCAGTACTTC. Its protein is CATSDLRDTQETQYF.

In this sample, this clonotype turned up a few times. The chain couples TRBV7-2 to TRBJ2-1; 11 nucleotides agree with TRBD2. Trimming took 2 bases from V and 11 from J; bases not matched to a gene: 8. Germline values: CDR1 SGHTA, CDR2 FQGNSA. The CDR3 is 15 amino acids. In DNA form, the CDR3 reads TGTGCCAGCAGCTTACTGCTAGCGGGAGGCCTTCAGCAGTTCTTC. It codes for CASSLLLAGGLQQFF. Variable domain in full (rest from reference TRBV7-2 and TRBJ2-1): GAGVSQSPSNKVTEKGKDVELRCDPISGHTALYWYRQSLGQGLEFLIYFQGNSAPDKSGLPSDRFSAERTGGSVSTLTIQRTQQEDSAVYLCASSLLLAGGLQQFFGPGTRLTVL.

This clonotype turned up a few times. V is TRBV9 and J is TRBJ2-3; 8 bases align to TRBD2. CDR1 and CDR2 (germline): SGDLS, YYNGEE. This CDR3 has 13 amino acids. J gave up 6 bases and V 7 bases, and 7 bases lay outside the gene matches. The CDR3 spells CASGGGPGDTQYF. The CDR3 DNA reads as TGTGCCAGCGGCGGGGGGCCAGGGGATACGCAGTATTTT.

The rearrangement joins TRBV6-4 to TRBJ2-1; 11 nucleotides align to TRBD2. The CDR3 loop spans 18 amino acids. V gave up 6 bases and J gave up 7 bases; unmatched junction bases: 17. The V gene's germline CDR1 is MRHNA and CDR2 SNTAGT. In DNA, the CDR3 is TGTGCCAGCAGCCCTGGACTAGCGGGCCATACCGGACTTAATGAGCAGTTCTTC. Amino acid sequence: CASSPGLAGHTGLNEQFF.

This chain connects TRBV15 to TRBJ2-5; no definite D call. CDR3 size: 17 residues. The V and J ends lost 5 bases and 1 base respectively, with 20 bases between them. Germline V gene sequence: CDR1 LNHNV, CDR2 YYDKDF (reference sequence). CDR3 bases: TGTGCCACCAGCGTCGGACCAGTGGGTGCCCTCCAAGAGACCCAGTACTTC. The encoded protein is CATSVGPVGALQETQYF.

At least ten counts were recorded for this clonotype. This chain uses TRBV4-3 with TRBJ2-1; 10 bases are shared with TRBD2. Germline CDR1 and CDR2: LGHNA and YSLEER. CDR3 length: 15 residues. V shed 3 bases and J 9 bases; nucleotides not matched to a gene: 8. In DNA, the CDR3 is TGCGCCAGCAGCCAGCTAGCGGGAGTACCGGTTGAGCAGTTCTTC. Translated, it gives CASSQLAGVPVEQFF.

This clonotype occurred many times. The V gene is TRBV9, the J gene TRBJ2-1, with D maybe TRBD1 (5 bases). Germline CDR1 is SGDLS and CDR2 is YYNGEE. The CDR3 runs to 16 residues. V lost 3 bases and J lost 0, with 13 bases in between. CDR3 bases: TGTGCCAGCAGCGCCCGACAGTCAAGCTCCTACAATGAGCAGTTCTTC. Encoded protein: CASSARQSSSYNEQFF.